These T cell receptor beta chains were read from a single sample in a study of Ad26.COV2.S vaccination and SARS-CoV-2 variants. Using immunoSEQ multiplex PCR, the repertoire was profiled, and TCRdb retains in-frame clones only, with some absent. In the table there are about 410,000 clones, around nine tenths of which are singletons. Sequencing used peripheral blood, obtained in a trial of Ad26.COV2.S vaccine versus placebo. The receptors were gathered from a person between 18 and 65 years old who received the Ad26.COV2.S COVID-19 vaccine or a placebo. CDR3s leave out the opening cysteine and the closing phenylalanine or tryptophan.

j_call	v_call	cdr3_aa
TRBJ1-5	TRBV6-5	ASRPTGGNQPQH
TRBJ1-1	TRBV3-1/TRBV3-2	ASSQAVGGLGDTEAF
TRBJ2-7	TRBV6-2/TRBV6-3	ASSYDWTSGGDRTYEQY
TRBJ2-3	TRBV14	ASSQEFLGSGATDTQY
TRBJ1-1	TRBV19	ASRSPGGGMNTEAF
TRBJ1-6	TRBV25-1	ASSEYRESPLH
TRBJ1-5	TRBV15	ATAGVYSNQPQH
TRBJ2-5	TRBV19	ASSKDRRETQY
TRBJ2-2	TRBV19	ASSQPRGPNTGELF
TRBJ1-1	TRBV5-1	ASSLAPGDTEAF
TRBJ1-1	TRBV19	ASSIPRRGGKSEAF
TRBJ1-6	TRBV27	ASSSRDRANSPLH
TRBJ2-3	TRBV14	ASSQVDRTRTDTQY
TRBJ2-7	TRBV3-1/TRBV3-2	ASSQGRSRIGAEQY
TRBJ1-2	TRBV5-6	ASSSETGRLIQFYT
TRBJ1-6	TRBV25-1	ASSDLSIGYNSPLH
TRBJ2-5	TRBV10-3	AITQGIGETQY
TRBJ2-1	TRBV4-1	ASSQNLAGGVYNEQF
TRBJ1-6	TRBV27	ASGIGTTGSSPLH
TRBJ2-3	TRBV11-3	ASSLGPTDTQY
TRBJ2-5	TRBV5-1	ASSSDRGLVKTQY
TRBJ2-5	TRBV3-1/TRBV3-2	ASSQTGTGTGETQY
TRBJ2-1	TRBV4-2	ASSPTADSYNEQF
TRBJ1-1	TRBV21-1	ASSKERGQGMNTEAF
TRBJ1-3	TRBV4-1	ASAWGARGNTIY
TRBJ1-5	TRBV24-1	ATSGGTGGPQH
TRBJ1-1	TRBV3-1/TRBV3-2	ASSQDFGSTEAF
TRBJ1-2	TRBV5-1	ASSRDSYSNYGYT
TRBJ2-1	TRBV28	ASSLTGTGALYEQF
TRBJ2-7	TRBV2	ASLGGYEQY
TRBJ2-1	TRBV6-4	ASSLAGGYNEQF
TRBJ2-1	TRBV3-1/TRBV3-2	ASSQELGDRREF
TRBJ2-1	TRBV6-1	ASSVLSSSSYNEQF
TRBJ1-4	TRBV30	AWSVPGRRPMYEKLF
TRBJ1-6	TRBV9	ASSVGTGGDNSPLH
TRBJ1-1	TRBV5-5	ASSLDLGAGGGTEAF
TRBJ2-1	TRBV5-4	ASSNNKGQGYNEQF
TRBJ2-1	TRBV6-6	ASSFSRGKYNEQF
TRBJ2-7	TRBV2	ASSEGGHEQY
TRBJ2-1	TRBV3-1/TRBV3-2	ASSPLRDSKYNEQF
TRBJ2-2	TRBV2	ASKGTSGGQNTGELF
TRBJ2-4	TRBV4-1	ASSQGLSARRNIQY
TRBJ2-3	TRBV7-9	ASSLNSGGATDTQY
TRBJ2-7	TRBV3-1/TRBV3-2	ASSLGQGALEQY
TRBJ2-5	TRBV30	AWSVAAIILAGVQETQY
TRBJ2-7	TRBV3-1/TRBV3-2	ASSQGYLGYEQY
TRBJ1-1	TRBV6-2/TRBV6-3	ASSYSFEAF
TRBJ2-1	TRBV13	ASSSAPAGGPNEQF